Below are 4 T cell receptor beta chains sequenced from a single sample in a study of blood T cells in healthy people across ages. A second PCR of roughly 6 to 12 cycles used a sample-barcoded 5' primer and a J-beta primer mix. TCRdb re-called the 5' RACE reads through MiXCR, storing one row per CDR3 protein. Of over a million distinct CDR3 sequences listed, 42% are singletons. Sequencing was carried out using blood. All receptors derive from a young woman in good health.

As regards this clonotype: One end of the junction is discordant with germline, which a read error may explain. This chain joins TRBV28 and TRBJ2-1; the D is unclear. There are 15 residues in the CDR3. The V gene's germline CDR1 is MDHEN and CDR2 SYDVKM. CDR3 sequence: CASSPIAPQHNGQFF. The CDR3 DNA follows: TGTGCCAGCTCACCGATAGCACCTCAACACAATGGGCAGTTCTTC.

The V call is TRBV7-9, the J call TRBJ2-3; 8 bases map to TRBD2. The germline gives CDR1 SEHNR, CDR2 FQNEAQ (reference sequence). After removal of 1 base from V and 0 bases from J, the junction contained 6 bases not matched to a gene. The CDR3 is 17 amino acids. CDR3 in DNA: TGTGCCAGCAGCTTAGTAGCGGGGATTCTCAGCACAGATACGCAGTATTTT. Its translation: CASSLVAGILSTDTQYF. The full variable domain, its missing parts supplied by reference TRBV7-9 and TRBJ2-3, is DTGVSQNPRHKITKRGQNVTFRCDPISEHNRLYWYRQTLGQGPEFLTYFQNEAQLEKSRLLSDRFSAERPKGSFSTLEIQRTEQGDSAMYLCASSLVAGILSTDTQYFGPGTRLTVL.

This clonotype was seen more than once but under ten times. The V and J genes are TRBV27 and TRBJ2-7; the match to TRBD2 covers 7 bases. V lost 6 bases and J lost 7; bases outside the gene matches: 9. The length of the CDR3 is 13 residues. CDR1 is MNHEY and CDR2 is SMNVEV in the germline V gene (reference sequence). CDR3 in DNA: TGTGCCAGCAGCTACTCGGCGGGAGATGAGCAGTACTTC. It yields the protein CASSYSAGDEQYF.

The V call is TRBV20-1, the J call TRBJ1-6, with a tentative D call TRBD1 (5 bases). The CDR3 is 15 amino acids. Per germline, CDR1 DFQATT and CDR2 SNEGSKA (reference sequence). V was cut by 2 bases and J by 3 bases, with 11 bases left in between. CDR3 DNA: TGCAGTGCTAGACCGCGGGACTACTATAATTCACCCCTCCACTTT. As protein: CSARPRDYYNSPLHF.